What follows are 30 T cell receptor beta chains derived from one specimen sequenced in a study of Ad26.COV2.S vaccination and SARS-CoV-2 variants. Profiled with immunoSEQ multiplex PCR; TCRdb holds only in-frame clones, not every one. The sample shows 410,000 or so clones, 92% of them seen only once. Sample treatment: 15 to 20 received Ad26.COV2.S at low or high dose, single or two shots; 5 received placebo; per-sample allocation not given. The study sampled participants on day 63 after the first vaccine or placebo injection. The source material was peripheral blood, sampled in a trial of Ad26.COV2.S vaccine versus placebo. These TCRs come from a person between 18 and 59 years old who received the Ad26.COV2.S COVID-19 vaccine or a placebo.

The J gene is TRBJ2-5, the V gene TRBV7-2; perhaps TRBD1 as D (5 bases). Trimming removed 0 bases at V and 4 bases at J, with 12 bases between. Germline values: CDR1 SGHTA, CDR2 FQGNSA. This CDR3 spans 15 amino acids. CDR3 in DNA: TGTGCCAGCAGCTTAGCGTCACCAGGGTTAGAGACCCAGTACTTC. Encoded protein: CASSLASPGLETQYF.

The chain carries TRBV3-1 (or the pseudogene TRBV3-2) and TRBJ2-3; TRBD2 agrees at 8 bases. The ends lost 4 bases at V and 2 bases at J; junction bases unmatched: 8. CDR3 length: 16 residues. CDR1 and CDR2 from the germline V gene are LGHDT and YNNKEL (reference sequence). The CDR3 DNA sequence: TGTGCCAGCAGCCCCCTAGGTAGCGGGAACACAGATACGCAGTATTTT. This gives the protein CASSPLGSGNTDTQYF.

CDR3 DNA sequence: TGTGCCAGTTCCAAGACGCCACAAGATACGCAGTATTTT. Encoded protein: CASSKTPQDTQYF. The chain recombines TRBV6-4 with TRBJ2-3; D is ambiguous. The CDR3 sequence is 13 residues long. Looked up from germline, CDR1 is MRHNA and CDR2 is SNTAGT. V was shortened by 9 bases and J by 5 bases, with 15 bases between the two germline ends.

V gene TRBV7-2 combines with J gene TRBJ1-2; 7 bases align to TRBD1. The CDR3 length is 14 residues. With V trimmed by 3 bases and J by 4 bases, 5 bases remained unmatched. CDR1 SGHTA and CDR2 FQGNSA come from the germline V gene. This CDR3 reads CASSFRDSSYGYTF. DNA for the CDR3: TGTGCCAGCAGCTTCCGGGACAGCAGCTATGGCTACACCTTC. Full variable domain (missing parts from reference TRBV7-2 and TRBJ1-2): GAGVSQSPSNKVTEKGKDVELRCDPISGHTALYWYRQSLGQGLEFLIYFQGNSAPDKSGLPSDRFSAERTGGSVSTLTIQRTQQEDSAVYLCASSFRDSSYGYTFGSGTRLTVV.

The J gene is TRBJ1-1, the V gene TRBV5-4; tentative D call: TRBD1 (6 bases). Trimming removed 4 bases at V and 2 bases at J, with 21 bases between. From germline, CDR1 is SGHNT and CDR2 YYREEE (reference sequence). This CDR3 is built from 17 residues. CDR3 coding DNA: TGTGCCAGCAGCCGTGGAGGGGACACTCCGCCCAACACTGAAGCTTTCTTT. Amino acids: CASSRGGDTPPNTEAFF. Using reference TRBV5-4 and TRBJ1-1 for the parts outside the CDR3, the full variable domain is ETGVTQSPTHLIKTRGQQVTLRCSSQSGHNTVSWYQQALGQGPQFIFQYYREEENGRGNFPPRFSGLQFPNYSSELNVNALELDDSALYLCASSRGGDTPPNTEAFFGQGTRLTVV.

This chain joins TRBV7-9 and TRBJ2-7; D unresolved. The CDR3 spans 13 residues. Between the trimmed V and J ends, which lost 1 base and 2 bases, there was a span of 6 bases. Germline V gene sequence: CDR1 SEHNR, CDR2 FQNEAQ (reference sequence). The CDR3 DNA sequence: TGTGCCAGCAGCTTAGATGTTACCTACGAGCAGTACTTC. This gives the protein CASSLDVTYEQYF.

The rearrangement links TRBV7-2 to TRBJ1-5; D not resolved. Germline assignment: CDR1 SGHTA and CDR2 FQGNSA. The CDR3 is 16 residues long. With 2 bases removed from V and 5 bases from J, the gap between germline ends came to 16 bases. In DNA form, the CDR3 reads TGTGCCAGCAGCTTATCCACGGGTAGAGCTGATCAGCCCCAGCATTTT. It encodes CASSLSTGRADQPQHF.

V is TRBV12-3 or TRBV12-4 and J is TRBJ2-5; possibly TRBD1 or TRBD2 for D (5 bases each). The length of the CDR3 is 11 residues. V lost 6 bases and J 7 bases, leaving 9 bases between the germline ends. CDR3 amino acids: CASRGRGTQYF. In DNA, the CDR3 is TGTGCCAGCAGGGGACGCGGGACCCAGTACTTC.

This sequence joins TRBV2 and TRBJ2-7, with 9 bases that match TRBD1. V dropped 8 bases and J dropped 5; count of bases not matched to a gene: 10. The CDR3 spans 14 residues. Germline CDR1 reads SNHLY; CDR2 reads FYNNEI. The CDR3 reads CASETLDRGDEQYF. In nucleotides, the CDR3 is TGTGCCAGCGAGACCCTGGACAGGGGTGACGAGCAGTACTTC.

This clone was detected only once. This chain joins TRBV19 and TRBJ2-7; 8 bases fit TRBD1. V lost 5 bases and J lost 1; bases outside the gene matches: 10. CDR3 size: 16 residues. CDR1 LNHDA and CDR2 SQIVND come from the germline V gene (reference sequence). For the CDR3, the DNA is TGTGCCAGTAGTCCACAGGGCTACAGGGGGTCCTACGAGCAGTACTTC. Protein product: CASSPQGYRGSYEQYF.

The chain is built from TRBV14 and TRBJ1-4; possible D gene TRBD1, 6 bases. Germline CDR1 is SGHDN and CDR2 is FVKESK. This CDR3 comprises 15 residues. V was shortened by 5 bases and J by 0 bases, with 10 bases between the two germline ends. The CDR3 loop reads CASSARTATNEKLFF. The CDR3 nucleotides read TGTGCCAGCAGCGCCCGGACAGCAACTAATGAAAAACTGTTTTTT.

V is TRBV5-6 and J is TRBJ1-3; TRBD1 aligns across 7 bases. This CDR3 has 12 residues. Germline CDR1 and CDR2: SGHDT and YYEEEE. The trim removed 3 bases at V and 8 bases at J, leaving 2 bases unmatched. CDR3 region: CASSSQGYTIYF. Here the CDR3 DNA reads TGTGCCAGCAGCTCACAGGGGTACACCATATATTTT.

V usage is TRBV28 and J usage is TRBJ2-1; 7 bases match TRBD1. The V gene end was trimmed by 7 bases and the J gene end by 8 bases; junction bases not matched to a gene: 14. The CDR3 length is 15 residues. Germline assignment: CDR1 MDHEN and CDR2 SYDVKM. The CDR3 region has the DNA TGTGCCAGCACCCCAGAGGACAGGTTTTACGATGAGCAGTTCTTC. Encoded protein: CASTPEDRFYDEQFF.

The gene calls are TRBV3-1 (or the pseudogene TRBV3-2) and TRBJ2-2, with 7 bases fitting TRBD2. V gave up 1 base and J gave up 4 bases; unmatched junction bases: 9. CDR3 length equals 17 residues. Germline CDR1 and CDR2: LGHDT and YNNKEL (reference sequence). The chain's CDR3 is CASSQVLRLATTGELFF. CDR3 DNA sequence: TGTGCCAGCAGCCAAGTTCTTCGACTAGCAACCACCGGGGAGCTGTTTTTT.

The rearrangement uses TRBV5-1 and TRBJ2-5; TRBD1 matches 8 bases. Per the germline V gene, CDR1 is SGHRS and CDR2 is YFSETQ. The trim removed 0 bases at V and 0 bases at J, leaving 4 bases unmatched. The CDR3 has 16 amino acids. The CDR3 reads CASSLGGTGNQETQYF. The CDR3 DNA follows: TGCGCCAGCAGCTTGGGCGGGACAGGAAACCAAGAGACCCAGTACTTC. Drawing the rest from reference TRBV5-1 and TRBJ2-5, the complete variable domain is KAGVTQTPRYLIKTRGQQVTLSCSPISGHRSVSWYQQTPGQGLQFLFEYFSETQRNKGNFPGRFSGRQFSNSRSEMNVSTLELGDSALYLCASSLGGTGNQETQYFGPGTRLLVL.

V is TRBV3-1 (or the pseudogene TRBV3-2) and J is TRBJ1-3; a weak D match, TRBD1 (6 bases). The CDR3 is 17 residues long. The germline gives CDR1 LGHDT, CDR2 YNNKEL (reference sequence). With 0 bases removed from V and 2 bases from J, the gap between germline ends came to 14 bases. The CDR3 sequence: CASSQDSTGHPGNTIYF. In DNA, the CDR3 is TGTGCCAGCAGCCAAGACTCTACAGGGCACCCTGGAAACACCATATATTTT.

In its sample, this clone was seen once. The chain joins TRBV7-9 to TRBJ2-1, with D possibly TRBD1 on 6 matching bases. Deletions cut 5 bases from V and 1 base from J, with 18 bases between. This CDR3 spans 17 amino acids. Germline V gives CDR1 SEHNR, CDR2 FQNEAQ (reference sequence). The CDR3 DNA is TGTGCCAGCAGCCTATGGGACATTCTCGGGTCCTACAATGAGCAGTTCTTC. This gives the protein CASSLWDILGSYNEQFF.

This rearrangement joins TRBV20-1 to TRBJ2-7; unclear D gene. Germline assignment: CDR1 DFQATT and CDR2 SNEGSKA (reference sequence). The length of the CDR3 is 11 residues. Between the trimmed V and J ends, which lost 5 bases and 4 bases, there was a span of 9 bases. CDR3 amino acids: CSARRKYEQYF. Here the CDR3 DNA reads TGCAGTGCTCGTAGGAAGTACGAGCAGTACTTC.

The J gene is TRBJ2-2, the V gene TRBV29-1; possible D gene TRBD2, 5 bases. The CDR3 is 14 residues long. Germline-derived CDR1 and CDR2 are SQVTM and ANQGSEA. CDR3 coding DNA: TGCAGTCTCGTGGCGGGTGATAACACCGGGGAGCTGTTTTTT. This encodes CSLVAGDNTGELFF.

The V call is TRBV7-2, the J call TRBJ1-1; 9 nucleotides match TRBD1. The junction had 6 bases not matched to a gene; V was cut back by 5 bases and J by 11 bases. Germline CDR1 SGHTA, CDR2 FQGNSA. CDR3 length equals 12 residues. CDR3 protein: CASSTRTGVAFF. DNA for the CDR3: TGTGCCAGCAGCACCCGGACAGGGGTGGCTTTCTTT. Drawing the rest from reference TRBV7-2 and TRBJ1-1, the complete variable domain is GAGVSQSPSNKVTEKGKDVELRCDPISGHTALYWYRQSLGQGLEFLIYFQGNSAPDKSGLPSDRFSAERTGGSVSTLTIQRTQQEDSAVYLCASSTRTGVAFFGQGTRLTVV.

This clone was picked up one time. The chain is built from TRBV27 and TRBJ2-1; 13 bases are a match to TRBD2. The trim removed 6 bases at V and 4 bases at J, leaving 6 bases unmatched. The CDR3 sequence is 16 residues long. CDR1 MNHEY and CDR2 SMNVEV come from the germline V gene (reference sequence). CDR3 region: CASRDGLAGVYNEQFF. CDR3 DNA sequence: TGTGCCAGCAGGGACGGACTAGCGGGGGTGTACAATGAGCAGTTCTTC.

The V gene is TRBV9, the J gene TRBJ1-6; D is ambiguous. Germline CDR1 is SGDLS and CDR2 is YYNGEE. This CDR3 comprises 14 residues. The ends were cut back, 4 bases at V and 11 bases at J, with 16 bases in the middle. The CDR3 protein is CASSPLGGRTPLHF. The CDR3 region has the DNA TGTGCCAGCAGCCCCCTGGGAGGGCGAACACCCCTCCACTTT.

The chain uses TRBV30 and TRBJ1-1; D may be TRBD1 (6 bases). Germline V gives CDR1 GTSNPN, CDR2 SVGIG (reference sequence). Trimming left V 1 base short and J 13 bases short, with 13 bases between. This CDR3 has 11 residues. CDR3 region: CAWSGSLRGFF. DNA of the CDR3: TGTGCCTGGAGTGGTTCGCTCAGGGGTTTCTTT.

V usage is TRBV21-1 and J usage is TRBJ1-5. TRBV21-1 is recorded as a pseudogene. The CDR3 totals 18 residues. The DNA of the CDR3 is TGTGCCAACATCGGTGCGGGACACCTGATTTATAGCAATCAGCCCCAGCATTTT. This encodes CANIGAGHLIYSNQPQHF.

This rearrangement joins TRBV7-6 to TRBJ2-5; TRBD2 agrees at 7 bases. The CDR3 is made up of 17 amino acids. Germline lookup yields CDR1 SGHVS and CDR2 FNYEAQ. V was clipped by 8 bases and J by 2 bases; unmatched bases: 17. As DNA, the CDR3 is TGTGCCAGCGGCCTGAGGGAGGGCTTGGTGGGGCAAGAGACCCAGTACTTC. This gives the protein CASGLREGLVGQETQYF.

The rearrangement joins TRBV5-8 to TRBJ2-3; no reliable D call. CDR3 length equals 16 residues. The V end lost 4 bases, the J end lost 4 bases, and 19 bases lay between the germline ends. Per the germline V gene, CDR1 is SGHTS and CDR2 is YDEGEE. The CDR3 sequence is CASSVGTGLEADTQYF. The CDR3 DNA sequence: TGTGCCAGCAGCGTCGGTACGGGCCTAGAGGCAGATACGCAGTATTTT.

The chain uses TRBV29-1 and TRBJ2-3; D is perhaps TRBD2 (6 bases). Trimming cost V 7 bases and J 0 bases, with 20 bases left between them. The CDR3 loop spans 16 amino acids. Germline loops: CDR1 SQVTM, CDR2 ANQGSEA. The CDR3, as DNA: TGCAGCGCCCATGGGAGGCAGGGCACTAGCACAGATACGCAGTATTTT. Translated: CSAHGRQGTSTDTQYF.

The V gene is TRBV11-2, the J gene TRBJ2-7; D is uncertain. Trimming took 5 bases from V and 1 from J, leaving 18 bases between them. The CDR3 length is 16 residues. The germline V gene has CDR1 SGHAT and CDR2 FQNNGV. CDR3 region: CASSRLFSLFSYEQYF. DNA for the CDR3: TGTGCCAGCAGCCGGCTTTTTAGTTTGTTTTCCTACGAGCAGTACTTC.

Worth noting for this clone: The identical CDR3 is also encoded by other nucleotide sequences in the sample. J is TRBJ1-1 and V is TRBV18; TRBD1 matches at 7 bases. This CDR3 comprises 14 residues. Germline CDR1 and CDR2: KGHSH and LQKENI. The V gene end was trimmed by 2 bases and the J gene end by 0 bases; junction bases not matched to a gene: 0. The CDR3 DNA reads TGTGCCAGCTCACCAGGGACAGTGAACACTGAAGCTTTCTTT. Amino acids: CASSPGTVNTEAFF. Filled out from reference TRBV18 and TRBJ1-1, the complete variable domain reads NAGVMQNPRHLVRRRGQEARLRCSPMKGHSHVYWYRQLPEEGLKFMVYLQKENIIDESGMPKERFSAEFPKEGPSILRIQQVVRGDSAAYFCASSPGTVNTEAFFGQGTRLTVV.

This clone was found once. The gene calls are TRBV6-6 and TRBJ2-2; a weak D match, TRBD2 (7 bases). Germline values: CDR1 MNHNY, CDR2 SVGAGI (reference sequence). The CDR3 is 15 residues long. V lost 2 bases and J 4 bases, leaving 11 bases between the germline ends. CDR3: CASSYGGAATGELFF. The CDR3 DNA reads TGTGCCAGCAGTTACGGGGGGGCGGCCACCGGGGAGCTGTTTTTT.